A single sample gave rise to the 17 T cell receptor beta chains below, sequenced in a study of T cells in Graves' hyperthyroidism and ophthalmopathy. RNA transcripts were the template for amplifying TCR beta CDR3 regions. The HTBI primer set drove a first-round RT-PCR of the TCR CDR3. TCRdb re-called the multiplex PCR reads through MiXCR, storing one row per CDR3 protein. Of around 250,000 distinct CDR3 sequences listed, approximately 15% are singletons. The specimen was blood. Receptors originate from a middle-aged woman with Graves' hyperthyroidism that later progressed to Graves' ophthalmopathy.

This sequence joins TRBV2 and TRBJ1-1, with D hard to call. V was pared by 1 base and J by 1 base, with 13 bases between. Germline V gene sequence: CDR1 SNHLY, CDR2 FYNNEI. The CDR3 has 16 amino acids. In nucleotides, the CDR3 is TGTGCCAGCAGTGAAGGAAGGGCAGAAAGGAACACTGAAGCTTTCTTT. This codes for CASSEGRAERNTEAFF.

This clonotype was recorded a few times. DNA for the CDR3: TGCGCCAGCAGCGCCAGGAGGAACACTGAAGCTTTCTTT. It is translated as CASSARRNTEAFF. The rearrangement joins TRBV5-1 to TRBJ1-1; D is uncertain. CDR1 and CDR2 (germline): SGHRS, YFSETQ. CDR3 length equals 13 residues. V was clipped by 4 bases and J by 1 base, with 8 bases between them.

In its sample, this clonotype was seen many times. V is TRBV18 and J is TRBJ2-1, with D uncertain. CDR1 and CDR2 from the germline V gene are KGHSH and LQKENI. There are 16 residues in the CDR3. V was shortened by 2 bases and J by 3 bases, with 14 bases between the two germline ends. CDR3 loop: CASSPADLPHYNEQFF. CDR3 nucleotide sequence: TGTGCCAGCTCACCAGCAGACCTTCCCCACTACAATGAGCAGTTCTTC.

This clonotype was found many times. J is TRBJ2-2 and V is TRBV6-1, with TRBD1 matching 10 bases. Germline CDR1 and CDR2: MNHNS and SASEGT. The junction had 22 bases not matched to a gene; V was cut back by 10 bases and J by 2 bases. The CDR3 contains 20 residues. The CDR3 sequence: CATQEELGWTGGVNTGELFF. Written as DNA, the CDR3 is TGTGCCACCCAAGAAGAGCTAGGCTGGACAGGGGGTGTAAACACCGGGGAGCTGTTTTTT.

This clonotype was picked up many times. The chain recombines TRBV12-3 or TRBV12-4 with TRBJ2-1; D is perhaps TRBD2 (7 bases). V shed 3 bases and J shed 8 bases, with 14 bases lying between them. The CDR3 consists of 14 residues. The CDR3 protein is CASSFGGLAYEQFF. The CDR3 region has the DNA TGTGCCAGCAGTTTCGGGGGGCTAGCGTATGAGCAGTTCTTC.

Notes on this clonotype: At one of its ends the junction is not consistent with the germline gene, which may arise from a read error. This chain links TRBV19 with TRBJ1-1; D not resolved. Germline values: CDR1 LNHDA, CDR2 SQIVND (reference sequence). CDR3 length equals 13 residues. The CDR3 DNA reads TGTGCCAGTAGTTTGATCGAGAGCACTGGAGCTTTCTTT. It translates to CASSLIESTGAFF.

This clonotype was detected ten times or more. The chain is built from TRBV11-2 and TRBJ2-3, with D perhaps TRBD1 (6 bases). CDR1 SGHAT and CDR2 FQNNGV come from the germline V gene. The CDR3 is made up of 14 amino acids. The germline V and J ends were trimmed by 5 bases and 4 bases, with 13 bases remaining between them. The DNA of the CDR3 is TGTGCCAGCAGCCGATCAGGGGCGGCAGATACGCAGTATTTT. Its translation is CASSRSGAADTQYF.

This clonotype occurred many times. This chain links TRBV5-8 with TRBJ1-3; D is unclear. The germline V gene has CDR1 SGHTS and CDR2 YDEGEE. The CDR3 is made up of 13 amino acids. V lost 3 bases to trimming and J lost 1 base, with 5 bases between them. The CDR3 loop is CASSWGSGNTIYF. The CDR3 DNA reads TGTGCCAGCAGCTGGGGTTCTGGAAACACCATATATTTT.

This clonotype was counted at least ten times. This chain links TRBV28 with TRBJ2-1; D call uncertain. Trimming left V 2 bases short and J 6 bases short, with 8 bases between. In germline, CDR1 is MDHEN, CDR2 SYDVKM. The CDR3 totals 13 residues. In nucleotides, the CDR3 is TGTGCCAGCAGTTTACGTTTATCCAATGAGCAGTTCTTC. It is translated as CASSLRLSNEQFF.

In its sample, this clonotype was seen many times. V and J are TRBV12-3 or TRBV12-4 and TRBJ2-7; 7 nucleotides align to TRBD2. This CDR3 region has 14 residues. With 6 bases clipped from V and 0 bases from J, the junction kept 5 bases outside the gene matches. This CDR3 is CASRIERDSYEQYF. The CDR3 coding sequence is TGTGCCAGCAGGATAGAGCGGGACTCCTACGAGCAGTACTTC.

There are many counts of this clonotype. The chain combines TRBV20-1 with TRBJ2-7, with 8 bases lining up with TRBD2. The CDR3 contains 14 residues. The V gene end was trimmed by 6 bases and the J gene end by 2 bases; junction bases not matched to a gene: 9. Germline values: CDR1 DFQATT, CDR2 SNEGSKA (reference sequence). The CDR3 here is CSAPKAGVTYEQYF. Written as DNA, the CDR3 is TGCAGTGCGCCAAAAGCGGGAGTGACCTACGAGCAGTACTTC.

This clonotype was observed a handful of times. The chain joins TRBV6-2 or TRBV6-3 to TRBJ1-5, with D unclear. The CDR3 totals 12 residues. Trimming took 6 bases from V and 6 from J, leaving 9 bases between them. CDR1 and CDR2 from the germline V gene are MNHEY and SVGEGT. The CDR3 protein is CASRGYGQPQHF. DNA for the CDR3: TGTGCCAGCAGGGGGTATGGTCAGCCCCAGCATTTT.

The rearrangement links TRBV4-1 to TRBJ2-2; possibly TRBD2 for D (6 bases). Trimming took off 1 base at V and 4 bases at J, with 7 bases between the two ends. The germline CDR1 and CDR2 sequences are MGHRA and YSYEKL. CDR3 length equals 14 residues. CDR3 DNA sequence: TGCGCCAGCAGCCAAGGGGACTTCACCGGGGAGCTGTTTTTT. Amino acid sequence: CASSQGDFTGELFF.

This clonotype was counted many times. This rearrangement joins TRBV24-1 to TRBJ2-2; D not certain. The V end was cut by 6 bases, the J end by 6 bases, with 10 bases between. The germline gives CDR1 KGHDR, CDR2 SFDVKD. The length of the CDR3 is 13 residues. Written as DNA, the CDR3 is TGTGCCACCAGTCCTCTGACGGCCGGGGAGCTGTTTTTT. The encoded protein is CATSPLTAGELFF.

This clonotype was counted ten times or more. The genes are TRBV12-3 or TRBV12-4 and TRBJ2-1; weak D call: TRBD2 (7 bases). This CDR3 is built from 15 residues. V lost 6 bases and J 7 bases, leaving 19 bases between the germline ends. The CDR3 nucleotides read TGTGCCAGCAGCGGTGGGGGGGCGTACAAGAATGAGCAGTTCTTC. Its translation is CASSGGGAYKNEQFF.

The chain links TRBV4-2 to TRBJ2-2; no reliable D call. CDR3 length: 16 amino acids. V shed 1 base and J shed 5 bases, with 14 bases lying between them. Germline-derived CDR1 and CDR2 are LGHNA and YNFKEQ. Written as DNA, the CDR3 is TGTGCCAGCAGCCAAGTATGGTCTGGCGATACCGGGGAGCTGTTTTTT. It encodes CASSQVWSGDTGELFF.

This clonotype has ten or more counts. This chain links TRBV28 with TRBJ2-7, with 7 bases matching TRBD2. Germline trimming cut 6 bases from V and 2 bases from J; bases unmatched to any gene: 7. There are 14 residues in the CDR3. Germline CDR1 and CDR2: MDHEN and SYDVKM. CDR3 amino acids: CASSWGLPTYEQYF. The CDR3 DNA follows: TGTGCCAGCAGCTGGGGACTACCTACCTACGAGCAGTACTTC.